The sequence of this T cell receptor (beta chain) was determined in a study of human T cells and chemical hapten exposure. This clonotype was recorded many times. Regarding time point: patch test 3, about 24 weeks after DPC sensitization. Indicated treatment: therapeutic diphenylcyclopropenone sensitization with weekly scalp DPC. Blood draws came first, before each patch test. TCRdb re-derived calls from the RACE reads in MiXCR, one entry per CDR3 protein. The sample holds 90,000 to 140,000 distinct CDR3 sequences, approximately 36% seen once. Germline V gene sequence: CDR1 LGHDT, CDR2 YNNKEL (reference sequence). V was shortened by 8 bases and J by 1 base, with 11 bases between the two germline ends. The CDR3 covers 14 residues.

The sequences come from whole blood, collected in connection with sensitization to the hapten diphenylcyclopropenone (DPC). The TCR sequence derives from a man aged 35 to 55 with alopecia areata. Some clones in this sample may be carry-over from other donors' samples. The V and J genes are TRBV3-1 and TRBJ2-2, with D maybe TRBD1 (5 bases). The CDR3, as DNA: TGTGCCAGCGGTCTAGGACAGAACACCGGGGAGCTGTTTTTT. Protein: CASGLGQNTGELFF.